This T cell receptor beta chain emerged from a study of vaccination and CD4 T cells after COVID-19. Via MiXCR, TCRdb re-called the PCR reads, giving one row per CDR3 protein. The repertoire holds 15,000 to 20,000 distinct CDR3 sequences, roughly 62% seen once, with around 1.1% in the top ten. V gave up 7 bases and J gave up 2 bases, with 9 bases separating them. Germline CDR1 and CDR2: ENHRY and SYGVKD. The CDR3 covers 13 residues. This clonotype was seen just once. The sample here was CD4+ T cells from blood, taken after SARS-CoV-2 vaccination. The clonotype was recovered from a human donor who had recovered from COVID-19. V is TRBV10-3 and J is TRBJ2-1, with D maybe TRBD2 (5 bases). As DNA, the CDR3 is TGTGCCATCATGAGGACTCCCTACAATGAGCAGTTCTTC. Its protein is CAIMRTPYNEQFF.